Listed here are 11 T cell receptor beta chains from one sample, sequenced in a study of preoperative IRX-2 immunotherapy in early breast cancer. The protocol was immunoSEQ multiplex PCR, while the TCRdb copy is restricted to in-frame clones and leaves out a portion. The table has under 40,000 clones, roughly 89% seen once. This sample's treatment: preoperative locoregional IRX-2 cytokine immunotherapy. The specimen was tumor tissue, collected after IRX-2 immunotherapy. All receptors derive from a human donor with breast cancer.

V gene TRBV28 combines with J gene TRBJ1-2; TRBD1 matches 9 bases. V gave up 4 bases and J gave up 2 bases; unmatched junction bases: 2. There are 14 residues in the CDR3. Germline V CDR1 and CDR2: MDHEN, SYDVKM. CDR3 coding DNA: TGTGCCAGCAGTTCCGGACAGGGGAACTATGGCTACACCTTC. This codes for CASSSGQGNYGYTF.

The chain employs TRBV5-1 and TRBJ1-6, with D perhaps TRBD1 (6 bases). Germline CDR1 reads SGHRS; CDR2 reads YFSETQ. Trimming stripped 1 base from V and 8 bases from J, with 10 bases between. This CDR3 comprises 14 residues. In DNA, the CDR3 is TGCGCCAGCAGCTTGAGGGGGTTTGATTCACCCCTCCACTTT. Its protein product is CASSLRGFDSPLHF.

The genes are TRBV6-8 and TRBJ2-3; TRBD2 might be the D (7 bases). CDR1 and CDR2 from the germline V gene are MNHGY and SAAAGT. V was shortened by 2 bases and J by 8 bases, with 17 bases between the two germline ends. The CDR3 length is 15 residues. For the CDR3, the DNA is TGTGCCAGCAGTTACCTCGGGGGGCGCCGGGGTACGCAGTATTTT. This encodes CASSYLGGRRGTQYF.

The rearrangement uses TRBV11-3 and TRBJ1-1; D uncertain. The CDR3 contains 15 residues. Germline V gene sequence: CDR1 SGHNT, CDR2 YENEEA. V was shortened by 5 bases and J by 5 bases, with 18 bases between the two germline ends. The CDR3 loop is CASSITASGGTEAFF. The CDR3 DNA follows: TGTGCCAGCAGCATAACAGCATCGGGTGGAACTGAAGCTTTCTTT.

This clone was observed a few times. The chain joins TRBV5-1 to TRBJ2-2; D could derive from TRBD1 or TRBD2 (5 bases each). This CDR3 is 16 amino acids long. V lost 0 bases, J lost 0 bases, and 9 bases lay in between. The germline gives CDR1 SGHRS, CDR2 YFSETQ. CDR3 bases: TGCGCCAGCAGCTTGGACGGGGCTCCGAACACCGGGGAGCTGTTTTTT. Translating gives CASSLDGAPNTGELFF. Full variable domain (missing parts from reference TRBV5-1 and TRBJ2-2): KAGVTQTPRYLIKTRGQQVTLSCSPISGHRSVSWYQQTPGQGLQFLFEYFSETQRNKGNFPGRFSGRQFSNSRSEMNVSTLELGDSALYLCASSLDGAPNTGELFFGEGSRLTVL.

CDR3 in DNA: TGTGCCAGCTCGGTGGGCAGCGACTACAATGAGCAGTTCTTC. Translation gives CASSVGSDYNEQFF. The gene calls are TRBV18 and TRBJ2-1; D call uncertain. This CDR3 has 14 residues. V was trimmed by 6 bases and J by 3 bases, leaving 12 bases between them. From germline, CDR1 is KGHSH and CDR2 LQKENI.

This chain uses TRBV6-8 with TRBJ1-5; D not certain. The ends were cut back, 6 bases at V and 0 bases at J, with 6 bases in the middle. The CDR3 has 13 amino acids. Germline V CDR1 and CDR2: MNHGY, SAAAGT. The CDR3 sequence: CASRVDSNQPQHF. The CDR3 nucleotides read TGTGCCAGCAGGGTAGATAGCAATCAGCCCCAGCATTTT.

The rearrangement links TRBV5-1 to TRBJ2-5; D is possibly TRBD1 (6 bases). The CDR3 covers 15 residues. V was pared by 6 bases and J by 1 base, with 16 bases between. CDR1 is SGHRS and CDR2 is YFSETQ in the germline V gene. CDR3 in DNA: TGCGCCAGCAATGAAGGGGGACATGGCCAAGAGACCCAGTACTTC. Encoded protein: CASNEGGHGQETQYF.

This clone was seen only once. The chain has TRBV5-1 and TRBJ2-3; 9 nucleotides match TRBD2. The CDR3 covers 16 residues. Trimming took 0 bases from V and 2 from J; bases not matched to a gene: 4. The V gene's germline CDR1 is SGHRS and CDR2 YFSETQ. In nucleotides, the CDR3 is TGCGCCAGCAGCTTGGCCCAGCGGGGGGCCACAGATACGCAGTATTTT. This translates into CASSLAQRGATDTQYF.

In this sample, this clone turned up once. The genes are TRBV1 and TRBJ2-5; TRBD1, the D gene given by the table, was not confirmed from the DNA. TRBV1 is described as a pseudogene. The CDR3 spans 13 residues. The CDR3 bases are TGCGCCAGCAGCCGACAGGCGTTGGGGATCCAGTACTTC. Protein: CASSRQALGIQYF.

This clone was detected once. The V and J genes are TRBV6-8 and TRBJ2-7, with no clear D. The germline gives CDR1 MNHGY, CDR2 SAAAGT. The V and J ends lost 8 bases and 1 base respectively, with 12 bases between them. The CDR3 is made up of 13 amino acids. The CDR3: CASVTRSSYEQYV. The CDR3, as DNA: TGTGCCAGCGTAACTCGGTCTTCCTACGAGCAGTACGTC.